A selection of T cell receptor beta chains follows, all from one sample in a study of T cell changes during pregnancy in multiple sclerosis. The method was immunoSEQ multiplex PCR; TCRdb's version includes in-frame clones alone and lacks a portion of them. This table has fewer than 75,000 clones, 75% to 95% appearing once. The specimen comprised peripheral blood, sampled in the first trimester of pregnancy. Source of these receptors: a female donor with multiple sclerosis, enrolled in a pregnancy study. Each CDR3 is given without its conserved first and last residue. The order of the fields is D gene, V gene, CDR3 length, J gene, CDR3 protein. A D gene is named only where the DNA matches it firmly.

d_call: .
v_call: TRBV15
cdr3_length: 12
j_call: TRBJ1-2
cdr3_aa: ATSKVRVYDGYT

d_call: TRBD2
v_call: TRBV7-4
cdr3_length: 12
j_call: TRBJ2-7
cdr3_aa: ASSLGLVLHEQY

d_call: .
v_call: TRBV27
cdr3_length: 11
j_call: TRBJ2-2
cdr3_aa: ATKGRNTGELF

d_call: .
v_call: TRBV25-1
cdr3_length: 11
j_call: TRBJ1-1
cdr3_aa: ASSDGERTEAF

d_call: .
v_call: TRBV5-5
cdr3_length: 11
j_call: TRBJ1-1
cdr3_aa: ASSLVGPYEAF

d_call: .
v_call: TRBV7-9
cdr3_length: 13
j_call: TRBJ2-5
cdr3_aa: ASSLELAVQETQY

d_call: TRBD1
v_call: TRBV19
cdr3_length: 14
j_call: TRBJ1-2
cdr3_aa: ASSSRAGQGGYGYT

d_call: TRBD1
v_call: TRBV5-1
cdr3_length: 12
j_call: TRBJ2-3
cdr3_aa: ASSQEGAINTQY

d_call: TRBD1
v_call: TRBV5-1
cdr3_length: 13
j_call: TRBJ1-1
cdr3_aa: ASSLAQTGRTEAF

d_call: TRBD1
v_call: TRBV2
cdr3_length: 12
j_call: TRBJ2-7
cdr3_aa: ASSVTGNSYEQY

d_call: .
v_call: TRBV10-1
cdr3_length: 11
j_call: TRBJ2-3
cdr3_aa: ASSETGTDTQY

d_call: .
v_call: TRBV7-9
cdr3_length: 10
j_call: TRBJ2-5
cdr3_aa: ASSLGDSKRY

d_call: .
v_call: TRBV5-1
cdr3_length: 12
j_call: TRBJ1-3
cdr3_aa: ASSFGGAGNTIY

d_call: TRBD2
v_call: TRBV5-4
cdr3_length: 13
j_call: TRBJ2-1
cdr3_aa: ASSLERGPQDEQF

d_call: TRBD2
v_call: TRBV6-6
cdr3_length: 13
j_call: TRBJ2-7
cdr3_aa: ASSYSNLAGNEQY

d_call: .
v_call: TRBV19
cdr3_length: 10
j_call: TRBJ1-1
cdr3_aa: ASSTQTTEAF

d_call: .
v_call: TRBV5-8
cdr3_length: 13
j_call: TRBJ1-2
cdr3_aa: ASSSLQGPHYGYT

d_call: .
v_call: TRBV2
cdr3_length: 11
j_call: TRBJ2-7
cdr3_aa: ASREEVQVKQY

d_call: TRBD1
v_call: TRBV7-9
cdr3_length: 16
j_call: TRBJ2-3
cdr3_aa: ASSLDSGTGIFGDTQY

d_call: .
v_call: TRBV6-5
cdr3_length: 11
j_call: TRBJ2-7
cdr3_aa: ASNNGVGGEQY

d_call: .
v_call: TRBV6-1
cdr3_length: 12
j_call: TRBJ1-1
cdr3_aa: ASSLGQLNTEAF

d_call: TRBD2
v_call: TRBV11-2
cdr3_length: 14
j_call: TRBJ2-1
cdr3_aa: ASSFPGEGMANEQF

d_call: TRBD1
v_call: TRBV29-1
cdr3_length: 11
j_call: TRBJ1-1
cdr3_aa: SVTSGGLAEAF

d_call: .
v_call: TRBV29-1
cdr3_length: 9
j_call: TRBJ2-3
cdr3_aa: SVEGPDTQY

d_call: TRBD1
v_call: TRBV30
cdr3_length: 13
j_call: TRBJ2-7
cdr3_aa: AWRNTGTGAYEQY

d_call: .
v_call: TRBV5-4
cdr3_length: 12
j_call: TRBJ1-1
cdr3_aa: ASSLDGVDTEAF

d_call: .
v_call: TRBV9
cdr3_length: 14
j_call: TRBJ2-7
cdr3_aa: ASSNKLGAGEDEQY

d_call: TRBD2
v_call: TRBV7-3
cdr3_length: 12
j_call: TRBJ2-3
cdr3_aa: ASSTSGGADTQY

d_call: TRBD1
v_call: TRBV25-1
cdr3_length: 13
j_call: TRBJ2-2
cdr3_aa: ASRPDRPNTGELF

d_call: TRBD1
v_call: TRBV6-1
cdr3_length: 12
j_call: TRBJ1-2
cdr3_aa: ASSYRGRSYGYT

d_call: TRBD1
v_call: TRBV29-1
cdr3_length: 11
j_call: TRBJ2-7
cdr3_aa: SVEGDRPYEQY

d_call: TRBD1
v_call: TRBV11-2
cdr3_length: 13
j_call: TRBJ1-3
cdr3_aa: ASSSDRRSGNTIY